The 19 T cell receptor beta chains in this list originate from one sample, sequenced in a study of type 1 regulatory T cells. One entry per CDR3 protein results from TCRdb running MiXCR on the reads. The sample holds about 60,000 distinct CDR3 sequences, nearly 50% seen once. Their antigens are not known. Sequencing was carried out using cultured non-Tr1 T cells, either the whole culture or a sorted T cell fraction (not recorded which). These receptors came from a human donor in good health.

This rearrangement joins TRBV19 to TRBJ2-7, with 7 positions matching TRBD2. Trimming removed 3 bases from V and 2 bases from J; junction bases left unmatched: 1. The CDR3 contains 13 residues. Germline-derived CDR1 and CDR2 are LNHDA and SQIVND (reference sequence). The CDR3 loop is CASSIAGAYEQYF. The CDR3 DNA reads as TGTGCCAGTAGTATCGCGGGGGCCTACGAGCAGTACTTC.

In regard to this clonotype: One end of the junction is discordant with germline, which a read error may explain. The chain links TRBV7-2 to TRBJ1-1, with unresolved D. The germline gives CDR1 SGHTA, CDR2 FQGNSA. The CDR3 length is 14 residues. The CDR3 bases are TGTGTCAGCAGCTTAGGTGTTCGGGATACTGAAGCTTTCTTT. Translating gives CVSSLGVRDTEAFF.

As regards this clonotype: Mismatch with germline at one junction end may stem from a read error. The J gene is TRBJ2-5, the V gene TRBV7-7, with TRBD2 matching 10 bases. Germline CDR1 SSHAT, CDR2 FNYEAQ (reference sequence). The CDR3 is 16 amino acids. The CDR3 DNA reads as TGTGCTAGCAGCTTGGGACTAGCGAGTTACCAAGAGACCCAGTACTTC. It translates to CASSLGLASYQETQYF.

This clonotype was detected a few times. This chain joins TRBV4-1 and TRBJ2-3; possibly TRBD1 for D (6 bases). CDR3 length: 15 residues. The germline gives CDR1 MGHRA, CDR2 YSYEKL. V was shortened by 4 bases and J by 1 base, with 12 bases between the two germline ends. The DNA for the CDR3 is TGCGCCAGCAGCCTCCAACAGGGTGGCACAGATACGCAGTATTTT. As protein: CASSLQQGGTDTQYF.

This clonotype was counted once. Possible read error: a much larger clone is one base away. The DNA for the CDR3 is TGCAGTGCTTCCGGGACTAACGGGGGGCAGATGAAGACCCAGTACTTC. Translated, it gives CSASGTNGGQMKTQYF. V usage is TRBV20-1 and J usage is TRBJ2-5, with D possibly matching TRBD2 (7 bases). The CDR3 covers 16 residues. Deletions cut 5 bases from V and 6 bases from J, with 25 bases between. CDR1 is DFQATT, CDR2 SNEGSKA, per germline (reference sequence).

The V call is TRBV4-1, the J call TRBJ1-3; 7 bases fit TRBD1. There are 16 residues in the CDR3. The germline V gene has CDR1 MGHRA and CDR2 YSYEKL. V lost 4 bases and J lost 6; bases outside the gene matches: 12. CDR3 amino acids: CASSPPPEQGPNTIYF. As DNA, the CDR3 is TGCGCCAGCAGCCCTCCCCCGGAACAGGGGCCAAACACCATATATTTT.

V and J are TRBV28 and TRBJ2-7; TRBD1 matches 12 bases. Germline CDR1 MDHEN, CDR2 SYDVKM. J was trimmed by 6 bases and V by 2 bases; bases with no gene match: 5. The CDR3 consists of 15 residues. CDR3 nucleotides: TGTGCCAGCAGTTTAGGGGGGACAGGGGGCTCCGAGCAGTACTTC. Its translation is CASSLGGTGGSEQYF.

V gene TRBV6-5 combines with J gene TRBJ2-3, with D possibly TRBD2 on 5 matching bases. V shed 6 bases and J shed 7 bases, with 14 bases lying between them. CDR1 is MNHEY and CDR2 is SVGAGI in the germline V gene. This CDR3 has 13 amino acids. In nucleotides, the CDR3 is TGTGCCAGCAGAATCGGGATAAGATATACGCAGTATTTT. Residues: CASRIGIRYTQYF.

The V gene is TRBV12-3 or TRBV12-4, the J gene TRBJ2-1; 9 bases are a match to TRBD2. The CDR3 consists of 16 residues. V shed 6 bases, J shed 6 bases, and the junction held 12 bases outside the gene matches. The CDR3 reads CASSGRLADKGNEQFF. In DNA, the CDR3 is TGTGCCAGCAGCGGAAGACTAGCGGACAAGGGCAATGAGCAGTTCTTC.

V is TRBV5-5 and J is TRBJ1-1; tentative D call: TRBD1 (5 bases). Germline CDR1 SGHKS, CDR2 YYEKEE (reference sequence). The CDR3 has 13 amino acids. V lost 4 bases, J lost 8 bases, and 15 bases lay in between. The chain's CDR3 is CASSISTGQEAFF. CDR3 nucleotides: TGTGCCAGCAGCATATCCACGGGGCAAGAAGCTTTCTTT.

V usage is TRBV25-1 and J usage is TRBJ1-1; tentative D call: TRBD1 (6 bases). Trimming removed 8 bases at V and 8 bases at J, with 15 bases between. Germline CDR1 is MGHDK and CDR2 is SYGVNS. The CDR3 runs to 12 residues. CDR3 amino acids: CASGVGGQEAFF. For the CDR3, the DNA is TGTGCCAGCGGCGTGGGGGGGCAGGAAGCTTTCTTT.

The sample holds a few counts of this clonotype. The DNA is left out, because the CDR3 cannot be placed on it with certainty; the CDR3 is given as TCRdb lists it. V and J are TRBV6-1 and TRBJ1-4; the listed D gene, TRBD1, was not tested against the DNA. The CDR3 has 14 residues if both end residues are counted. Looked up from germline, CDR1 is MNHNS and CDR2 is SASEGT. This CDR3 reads CASSSADRGKNCFF.

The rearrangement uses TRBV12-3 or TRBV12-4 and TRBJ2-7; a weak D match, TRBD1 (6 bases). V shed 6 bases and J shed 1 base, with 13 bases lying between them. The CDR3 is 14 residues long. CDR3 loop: CASSGDTGSYEQYF. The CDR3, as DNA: TGTGCCAGCAGCGGGGACACAGGATCCTACGAGCAGTACTTC.

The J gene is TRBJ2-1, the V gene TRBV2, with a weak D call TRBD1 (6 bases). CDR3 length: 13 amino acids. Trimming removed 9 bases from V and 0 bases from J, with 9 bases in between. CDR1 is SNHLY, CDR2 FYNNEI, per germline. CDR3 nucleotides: TGTGCCAGAGGGACAAGCTCCTACAATGAGCAGTTCTTC. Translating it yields CARGTSSYNEQFF.

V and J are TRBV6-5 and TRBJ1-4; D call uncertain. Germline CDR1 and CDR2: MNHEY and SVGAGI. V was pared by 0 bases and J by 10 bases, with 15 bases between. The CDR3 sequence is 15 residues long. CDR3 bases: TGTGCCAGCAGTTACTCTCGGGGTGATGGAGCAAAACTGTTTTTT. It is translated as CASSYSRGDGAKLFF.

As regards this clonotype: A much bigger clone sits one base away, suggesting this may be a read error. The CDR3 region has the DNA TGTGCCAACAGCAGGCTAGCGGGGGGAGTTACTGAGCAGTTCTTC. This translates into CANSRLAGGVTEQFF. This sequence joins TRBV6-2 or TRBV6-3 and TRBJ2-1; 11 bases fit TRBD2. Germline V gives CDR1 MNHEY, CDR2 SVGEGT. CDR3 length: 15 amino acids. Germline trimming cut 10 bases from V and 9 bases from J; bases unmatched to any gene: 14.

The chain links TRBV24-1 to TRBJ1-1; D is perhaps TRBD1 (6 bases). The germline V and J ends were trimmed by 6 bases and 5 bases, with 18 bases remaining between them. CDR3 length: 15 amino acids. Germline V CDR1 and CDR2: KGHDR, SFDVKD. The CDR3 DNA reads TGTGCCACCAGTCCCGGGACAAGGGGCCCGACTGAAGCTTTCTTT. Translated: CATSPGTRGPTEAFF.

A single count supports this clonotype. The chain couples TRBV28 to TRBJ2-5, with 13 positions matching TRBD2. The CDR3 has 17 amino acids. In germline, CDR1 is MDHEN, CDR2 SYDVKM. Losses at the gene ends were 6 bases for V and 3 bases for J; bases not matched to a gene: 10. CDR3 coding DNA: TGTGCCAGCAGAATCCCCCGTGGACTAGCGGGAGAAGAGACCCAGTACTTC. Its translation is CASRIPRGLAGEETQYF.

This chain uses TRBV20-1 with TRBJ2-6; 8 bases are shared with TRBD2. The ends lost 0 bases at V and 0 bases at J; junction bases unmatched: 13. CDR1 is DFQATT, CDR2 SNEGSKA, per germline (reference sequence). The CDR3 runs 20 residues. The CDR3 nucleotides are TGCAGTGCTAGAGATGGGGGCAGCCACCGGGAGGGCTCTGGGGCCAACGTCCTGACTTTC. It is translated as CSARDGGSHREGSGANVLTF.